This T cell receptor beta chain was sequenced in a study of blood T cell repertoires in COVID-19. The CDR3 has 14 amino acids. Deletions cut 4 bases from V and 5 bases from J, with 12 bases between. Germline CDR1 reads LNHDA; CDR2 reads SQIVND (reference sequence). Measured with immunoSEQ multiplex PCR; TCRdb has only the in-frame clones, and not every one. The table shows about 260,000 clones, with over 80% occurring only once. The material sequenced was peripheral blood. The receptor comes from a man aged 60-69 years who had recovered from COVID-19. J is TRBJ2-1 and V is TRBV19; tentative D call: TRBD2 (5 bases). The CDR3 spells CASSNGLANNEQFF. DNA for the CDR3: TGTGCCAGTAGTAATGGCTTAGCGAACAATGAGCAGTTCTTC.